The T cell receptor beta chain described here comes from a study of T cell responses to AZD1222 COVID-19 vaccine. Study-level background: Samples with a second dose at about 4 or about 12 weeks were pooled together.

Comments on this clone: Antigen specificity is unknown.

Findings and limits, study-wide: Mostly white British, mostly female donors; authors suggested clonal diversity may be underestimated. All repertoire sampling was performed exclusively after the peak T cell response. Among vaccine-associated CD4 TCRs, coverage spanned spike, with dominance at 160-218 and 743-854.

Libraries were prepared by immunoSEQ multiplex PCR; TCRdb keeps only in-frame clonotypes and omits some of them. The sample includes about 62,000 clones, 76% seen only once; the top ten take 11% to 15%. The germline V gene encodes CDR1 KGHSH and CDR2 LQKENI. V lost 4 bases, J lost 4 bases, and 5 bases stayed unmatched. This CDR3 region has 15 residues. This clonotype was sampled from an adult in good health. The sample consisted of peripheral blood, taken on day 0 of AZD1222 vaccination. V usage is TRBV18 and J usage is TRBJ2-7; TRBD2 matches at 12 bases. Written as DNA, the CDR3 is TGTGCCAGCTCACGGCTAGCGGGGGGGGAGTACGAGCAGTACTTC. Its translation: CASSRLAGGEYEQYF.